This is a list of T cell receptor beta chains from one sample in a study of glioma-infiltrating T cells. One entry per CDR3 protein results from TCRdb running MiXCR on the multiplex PCR reads. The profile covers approximately 100,000 distinct CDR3 sequences, with about 28% appearing a single time and roughly 45% taken by the ten largest. Sequencing input: glioma tissue, nonneoplastic brain tissue, or PBMCs (not recorded which). Receptors were obtained from a human donor with low-grade glioma or glioblastoma, undergoing nonglioma brain surgery, or in good health (not recorded which). The CDR3 runs from the conserved cysteine through the conserved F or W. A D gene is named only where the DNA matches it firmly. Clone size appears in some rows only: once, few, many, or a class for an expanded clone.

NA	TRBV28	many	TRBJ2-4	13	CASSFHDLNIQYF	TGTGCCAGCAGTTTCCATGACCTAAACATTCAGTACTTC
TRBD1	TRBV6-1	many	TRBJ2-7	14	CASSQGQGYSEQYF	TGTGCCAGCAGCCAGGGACAGGGGTATTCGGAGCAGTACTTC
TRBD2	TRBV2	many	TRBJ2-3	15	CASTPSASGADTQYF	TGTGCCAGCACTCCCTCGGCTAGCGGGGCAGATACGCAGTATTTT
TRBD1	TRBV12-3/TRBV12-4	few	TRBJ1-4	15	CASSFGLTGSEKLFF	TGTGCCAGCAGCTTCGGGTTGACAGGGAGTGAAAAACTGTTTTTT
TRBD1	TRBV5-1	few	TRBJ2-1	15	CASSLLGQGSGEQFF	TGCGCCAGCAGCCTGCTGGGACAGGGTAGCGGTGAGCAGTTCTTC
TRBD1	TRBV6-1	many	TRBJ1-2	14	CASRSLTGEGGYTF	TGTGCCAGCAGATCCCTAACAGGGGAAGGAGGCTACACCTTC
NA	TRBV4-3	many	TRBJ2-3	17	CASSRLAGSPSTDTQYF	TGCGCCAGCAGCCGTTTGGCGGGGTCTCCTAGCACAGATACGCAGTATTTT
NA	TRBV27	many	TRBJ2-3	15	CASSPGTFRGDTQYF	TGTGCCAGCAGTCCCGGGACTTTTCGGGGAGATACGCAGTATTTT
NA	TRBV11-3	many	TRBJ1-1	14	CASSLTLPNTEAFF	TGTGCCAGCAGCTTGACTCTCCCGAACACTGAAGCTTTCTTT
NA	TRBV6-8	NA	TRBJ1-2	14	CACSYSSGLGGYTF	TGTGCCTGCAGTTACTCGTCGGGTTTAGGTGGCTACACATTC
NA	TRBV19	few	TRBJ2-1	18	CASSGTASSLTIDNEQFF	TGTGCCAGTAGTGGCACAGCGAGTTCACTAACCATTGACAATGAGCAGTTCTTC
NA	TRBV6-1	many	TRBJ1-6	17	CASRTAGGGRYNSPLHF	TGTGCCAGCAGGACTGCTGGCGGGGGCCGCTATAATTCACCCCTCCACTTT
NA	TRBV5-1	many	TRBJ1-6	15	CASSLRQRTDSPLHF	TGCGCCAGCAGCTTACGACAGAGAACGGATTCACCCCTCCACTTT
NA	TRBV7-2	many	TRBJ2-5	12	CASSLHGETQYF	TGTGCCAGCAGCTTACACGGAGAGACCCAGTACTTC
TRBD1	TRBV7-6	few	TRBJ1-2	14	CASRRTTGGNGYTF	TGTGCCAGCAGGCGGACCACAGGGGGAAATGGCTACACCTTC
TRBD1	TRBV6-1	NA	TRBJ2-5	19	CASRPSTGRRVVGQETQYF	TGTGCCAGCAGACCATCGACAGGGCGGAGAGTCGTGGGACAAGAGACCCAGTACTTC
NA	TRBV28	many	TRBJ1-1	14	CASTHFRGGTEAFF	TGTGCCAGCACCCACTTTCGGGGTGGCACTGAAGCTTTCTTT
NA	TRBV18	many	TRBJ2-1	13	CASSGRPSNEQFF	TGTGCCAGCTCCGGCAGGCCTTCCAATGAGCAGTTCTTC
NA	TRBV3-1	NA	TRBJ1-2	15	CASSPTGDQAYGYTF	TGTGCCAGCAGCCCCACGGGGGACCAAGCCTATGGCTACACCTTC
NA	TRBV6-1	many	TRBJ2-1	12	CASTGPTGEQFF	TGTGCCAGCACTGGCCCAACTGGGGAGCAGTTCTTC
NA	TRBV29-1	few	TRBJ1-2	12	CSVGEGNYGYTF	TGCAGCGTTGGAGAGGGAAACTATGGCTACACCTTC
NA	TRBV29-1	NA	TRBJ2-3	12	CSVGLEADTQYF	TGCAGCGTTGGATTAGAAGCAGATACGCAGTATTTT
TRBD2	TRBV5-4	few	TRBJ2-3	15	CAIGTSGGRADTQYF	TGTGCCATCGGGACTAGCGGGGGAAGGGCAGATACGCAGTATTTT
TRBD2	TRBV24-1	NA	TRBJ2-2	16	CATSESGGRKTGELFF	TGTGCCACCAGTGAGTCGGGGGGAAGAAAGACCGGGGAGCTGTTTTTT
NA	TRBV7-2	many	TRBJ1-1	14	CASRLTELNTEAFF	TGTGCCAGCAGATTAACAGAGCTGAACACTGAAGCTTTCTTT
TRBD2	TRBV7-2	NA	TRBJ2-3	16	CASSWDTSGGEDTQYF	TGTGCCAGCAGCTGGGATACTAGCGGGGGTGAGGATACGCAGTATTTT
TRBD2	TRBV28	few	TRBJ2-5	15	CASSKLAGMAETQYF	TGTGCCAGCAGCAAACTAGCGGGAATGGCTGAGACCCAGTACTTC
NA	TRBV6-1	many	TRBJ2-1	15	CASRDYSDYITEQFF	TGTGCCAGCAGAGACTATTCGGACTACATCACTGAGCAGTTCTTC
NA	TRBV5-4	NA	TRBJ2-7	16	CASSFARSGVPYEQYF	TGTGCCAGCAGCTTCGCCAGGTCAGGGGTCCCCTACGAGCAGTACTTC
NA	TRBV3-1	NA	TRBJ2-2	15	CASRQKLTNTGELFF	TGTGCCAGCAGGCAGAAACTTACGAACACCGGGGAGCTGTTTTTT
NA	TRBV7-2	NA	TRBJ1-1	16	CASRGQGRIVNTEAFF	TGTGCCAGCCGGGGCCAAGGAAGGATCGTGAACACTGAAGCTTTCTTT
NA	TRBV6-1	medium-sized	TRBJ2-3	14	CASSAQGGTDTQYF	TGTGCCAGCAGTGCCCAGGGAGGTACAGATACGCAGTATTTT
NA	TRBV7-9	many	TRBJ2-3	15	CASSLVMERADTQYF	TGTGCCAGCAGCTTAGTAATGGAAAGGGCAGATACGCAGTATTTT
TRBD1	TRBV2	NA	TRBJ1-5	16	CTSRSGQGGSNQPQHF	TGTACCAGCAGATCAGGACAGGGAGGAAGCAATCAGCCCCAGCATTTT
NA	TRBV12-3/TRBV12-4	NA	TRBJ2-4	16	CASSLVDGLAKNIQYF	TGTGCCAGCAGTTTAGTGGACGGACTAGCCAAAAACATTCAGTACTTC
NA	TRBV2	many	TRBJ2-3	14	CATHSARSTDTQYF	TGTGCCACGCATTCAGCCCGGAGCACAGATACGCAGTATTTT
NA	TRBV29-1	few	TRBJ2-5	13	CSVVSDFQETQYF	TGCAGCGTTGTATCGGACTTCCAAGAGACCCAGTACTTC
NA	TRBV28	many	TRBJ1-1	15	CASSAPSAGNTEAFF	TGTGCCAGCAGTGCCCCCTCCGCTGGGAACACTGAAGCTTTCTTT
NA	TRBV5-6	NA	TRBJ1-2	13	CASSLDQGYSYTF	TGTGCCAGCAGCTTGGACCAGGGGTATAGCTACACCTTC
NA	TRBV2	many	TRBJ1-6	15	CASSSKGSANSPLHF	TGTGCCAGCAGCAGTAAAGGGTCTGCGAATTCACCCCTCCACTTT
NA	TRBV7-9	NA	TRBJ1-6	15	CASSLNSGLNSPLHF	TGTGCCAGCAGCCTCAACAGCGGTTTAAATTCACCCCTCCACTTT
NA	TRBV20-1	few	TRBJ2-1	13	CSAMLGEINEQFF	TGCAGTGCCATGTTAGGGGAAATAAATGAGCAGTTCTTC
NA	TRBV6-2/TRBV6-3	many	TRBJ2-1	17	CASIDRNLTSSYNEQFF	TGTGCCAGCATAGACAGAAACCTAACAAGCTCCTACAATGAGCAGTTCTTC
NA	TRBV12-3/TRBV12-4	many	TRBJ2-1	10	CASSFNEQFF	TGTGCCAGCAGCTTCAATGAGCAGTTCTTC
NA	TRBV7-9	many	TRBJ2-7	14	CASSLSQTFSEQYF	TGTGCCAGCAGCTTGTCACAGACATTTTCCGAGCAGTACTTC
NA	TRBV7-9	many	TRBJ2-1	13	CASSSGSYNEQFF	TGTGCCAGCAGCTCCGGGAGTTACAATGAGCAGTTCTTC
NA	TRBV2	NA	TRBJ2-7	13	CASRGAGVYEQYF	TGTGCCAGCAGAGGGGCAGGGGTCTACGAGCAGTACTTC
TRBD2	TRBV6-1	many	TRBJ2-7	15	CASSWAGAGLGEQYF	TGTGCCAGCAGCTGGGCGGGAGCCGGGTTGGGCGAGCAGTACTTC
NA	TRBV6-1	many	TRBJ2-3	12	CASRKDADTQYF	TGTGCCAGCCGTAAAGATGCAGATACGCAGTATTTT
NA	TRBV6-2/TRBV6-3	many	TRBJ2-1	14	CASSYLAVYNEQFF	TGTGCCAGCAGTTACCTTGCCGTTTACAATGAGCAGTTCTTC
NA	TRBV20-1	many	TRBJ2-3	15	CSARVGVVSTDTQYF	TGCAGTGCTAGAGTTGGAGTAGTTAGCACAGATACGCAGTATTTT
TRBD1	TRBV12-3/TRBV12-4	few	TRBJ1-1	13	CASRRGQGARAFF	TGTGCCAGCAGGAGGGGACAGGGGGCTCGCGCTTTCTTT
NA	TRBV27	many	TRBJ1-2	16	CASSLGPGRTSYGYTF	TGTGCCAGCAGCTTGGGCCCCGGGAGGACCTCCTATGGCTACACCTTC
NA	TRBV20-1	NA	TRBJ2-7	15	CSARHPGGPPGEQYF	TGCAGTGCTAGGCATCCAGGCGGGCCGCCGGGCGAGCAGTACTTC